This T cell receptor beta chain was sequenced for a study of preoperative IRX-2 immunotherapy in early breast cancer. Assay: immunoSEQ multiplex PCR; the TCRdb copy retains only in-frame clones and omits some. The sample has 30,000 or so clones; 90% are singletons. Documented treatment: preoperative locoregional IRX-2 cytokine immunotherapy. This phase Ib study tested locoregional IRX-2 cytokine immunotherapy given before surgery. CDR3 length: 15 residues. The V gene lost 1 base and the J gene lost 6 bases, with 13 bases spanning the gap. Per the germline V gene, CDR1 is SGHVS and CDR2 is FNYEAQ. The receptor was isolated from a human donor with breast cancer. This chain links TRBV7-6 with TRBJ2-1; a possible D gene is TRBD2 (6 bases). This sample was gathered from a patient treated with IRX-2 immunotherapy. The CDR3 DNA follows: TGTGCCAGCAGCTTAGAAGGAGGAGGGGTCAATGAGCAGTTCTTC. It yields the protein CASSLEGGGVNEQFF.